These 20 T cell receptor beta chains share one sample of origin, sequenced in a study of cytomegalovirus exposure and HLA in healthy donors. This PCR relied on a set of 60 Vbeta primers and 13 Jbeta primers. Assay used: immunoSEQ multiplex PCR; TCRdb lists only in-frame clones, some missing. The repertoire consists of 150,000 to 200,000 clones, with more than 60% occurring once and the leading ten covering about 7.7%. Sequenced material: PBMCs. The source is a woman between 40 and 55 years old in good health and CMV-seropositive.

The J gene is TRBJ1-6, the V gene TRBV5-6, with 7 bases aligning to TRBD1. The CDR3 is 16 residues long. Trimming cost V 3 bases and J 7 bases; bases outside gene matches: 10. The V gene's germline CDR1 is SGHDT and CDR2 YYEEEE. In nucleotides, the CDR3 is TGTGCCAGCAGCTCCTACGGGACAGAGAAGAATTCACCCCTCCACTTT. Amino acid sequence: CASSSYGTEKNSPLHF. Using reference TRBV5-6 and TRBJ1-6 for the parts outside the CDR3, the full variable domain is DAGVTQSPTHLIKTRGQQVTLRCSPKSGHDTVSWYQQALGQGPQFIFQYYEEEERQRGNFPDRFSGHQFPNYSSELNVNALLLGDSALYLCASSSYGTEKNSPLHFGNGTRLTVT.

In DNA, the CDR3 is TGTGCCAGCAGCCCCATGAGTGAGAAAGAGACCCAGTACTTC. Protein: CASSPMSEKETQYF. The chain has TRBV5-4 and TRBJ2-5; D gene unclear. Germline V CDR1 and CDR2: SGHNT, YYREEE (reference sequence). V was cut by 4 bases and J by 3 bases, with 13 bases left in between. CDR3 length equals 14 residues.

This clone was observed a few times. The chain carries TRBV28 and TRBJ1-1; unclear D gene. The V gene's germline CDR1 is MDHEN and CDR2 SYDVKM. There are 14 residues in the CDR3. V dropped 8 bases and J dropped 0 bases, with 13 bases sitting between them. The CDR3 coding sequence is TGTGCCAGCTGGTCCGTCCTACTGAACACTGAAGCTTTCTTT. Translating it yields CASWSVLLNTEAFF.

This rearrangement joins TRBV9 to TRBJ1-2, with 7 bases lining up with TRBD1. The CDR3 has 13 residues. V was clipped by 3 bases and J by 2 bases; unmatched bases: 1. Germline V gene lookup returns CDR1 SGDLS and CDR2 YYNGEE. CDR3 nucleotides: TGTGCCAGCAGCGAGACAGGGAACTATGGCTACACCTTC. Translating it yields CASSETGNYGYTF.

In nucleotides, the CDR3 is TGTGCCAGCAGCCCTGGGGCTCTCTCTGGAAACACCATATATTTT. It codes for CASSPGALSGNTIYF. The rearrangement links TRBV7-3 to TRBJ1-3, with D perhaps TRBD1 (5 bases). The V end was cut by 5 bases, the J end by 0 bases, with 11 bases between. The CDR3 is 15 residues long. CDR1 is SGHTA and CDR2 is FQGTGA in the germline V gene.

V and J are TRBV6-1 and TRBJ2-7; 7 positions agree with TRBD2. The germline V gene has CDR1 MNHNS and CDR2 SASEGT. V lost 7 bases and J lost 3; bases outside the gene matches: 12. CDR3 length equals 15 residues. CDR3 sequence: CASIVGPGGYYEQYF. The CDR3 DNA is TGTGCCAGCATCGTAGGTCCCGGGGGGTACTACGAGCAGTACTTC.

Remarks on this clone: At the DNA level, this CDR3 is encoded by other sequences in the same sample as well. J is TRBJ1-1 and V is TRBV5-1, with D possibly TRBD1 on 6 matching bases. Deletions cut 0 bases from V and 4 bases from J, with 10 bases between. The germline V gene encodes CDR1 SGHRS and CDR2 YFSETQ. The CDR3 has 14 amino acids. CDR3 sequence (DNA): TGCGCCAGCAGCTTGGGGGGGCAAGGCACTGAAGCTTTCTTT. This gives the protein CASSLGGQGTEAFF.

The chain carries TRBV5-1 and TRBJ1-6; 8 bases are shared with TRBD1. The V segment lost 4 bases and the J segment 4 bases; nucleotides outside the gene matches: 10. The CDR3 has 17 amino acids. Per the germline V gene, CDR1 is SGHRS and CDR2 is YFSETQ. CDR3 region: CASSQQGNRGYNSPLHF. The CDR3 nucleotides read TGCGCCAGCAGCCAACAGGGGAACAGGGGGTATAATTCACCCCTCCACTTT. Filled out from reference TRBV5-1 and TRBJ1-6, the complete variable domain reads KAGVTQTPRYLIKTRGQQVTLSCSPISGHRSVSWYQQTPGQGLQFLFEYFSETQRNKGNFPGRFSGRQFSNSRSEMNVSTLELGDSALYLCASSQQGNRGYNSPLHFGNGTRLTVT.

A single count supports this clone. The chain is built from TRBV7-3 and TRBJ2-5; 8 nucleotides align to TRBD2. The V segment lost 5 bases and the J segment 5 bases; nucleotides outside the gene matches: 4. Germline V CDR1 and CDR2: SGHTA, FQGTGA. This CDR3 comprises 13 residues. The CDR3 loop is CASSRTSRETQYF. The CDR3 DNA follows: TGTGCCAGCAGCCGGACTAGCCGGGAGACCCAGTACTTC.

V is TRBV18 and J is TRBJ1-4; 9 nucleotides align to TRBD1. The V gene's germline CDR1 is KGHSH and CDR2 LQKENI. There are 17 residues in the CDR3. J gave up 5 bases and V 3 bases, and 10 bases lay outside the gene matches. The CDR3 nucleotides read TGTGCCAGCTCACCCCGACCCCAAGGACAGGGGAATGAAAAACTGTTTTTT. It specifies CASSPRPQGQGNEKLFF.

This chain connects TRBV11-1 to TRBJ1-5; D not certain. CDR3 length: 13 amino acids. CDR1 SGHAT and CDR2 FQDESV come from the germline V gene (reference sequence). Trimming removed 5 bases at V and 3 bases at J, with 8 bases between. The CDR3 reads CASSAGYNQPQHF. CDR3 sequence (DNA): TGTGCCAGCAGCGCAGGCTACAATCAGCCCCAGCATTTT.

This clone was observed a single time. The genes are TRBV5-4 and TRBJ2-1; TRBD1 matches at 7 bases. V dropped 1 base and J dropped 0; count of bases not matched to a gene: 4. CDR3 length equals 16 residues. Germline assignment: CDR1 SGHNT and CDR2 YYREEE (reference sequence). For the CDR3, the DNA is TGTGCCAGCAGCTTGACAGGGGTGGGCTCCTACAATGAGCAGTTCTTC. Amino acid sequence: CASSLTGVGSYNEQFF. Supplemented by reference TRBV5-4 and TRBJ2-1, the full variable domain reads ETGVTQSPTHLIKTRGQQVTLRCSSQSGHNTVSWYQQALGQGPQFIFQYYREEENGRGNFPPRFSGLQFPNYSSELNVNALELDDSALYLCASSLTGVGSYNEQFFGPGTRLTVL.

V usage is TRBV19 and J usage is TRBJ1-1; 7 bases align to TRBD1. Losses at the gene ends were 5 bases for V and 3 bases for J; bases not matched to a gene: 6. The CDR3 contains 14 residues. Germline V gives CDR1 LNHDA, CDR2 SQIVND (reference sequence). The CDR3 reads CASSGTTGYTEAFF. CDR3 DNA: TGTGCCAGTAGTGGAACGACAGGGTACACTGAAGCTTTCTTT. The full variable domain, its missing parts supplied by reference TRBV19 and TRBJ1-1, is DGGITQSPKYLFRKEGQNVTLSCEQNLNHDAMYWYRQDPGQGLRLIYYSQIVNDFQKGDIAEGYSVSREKKESFPLTVTSAQKNPTAFYLCASSGTTGYTEAFFGQGTRLTVV.

This clone was seen a handful of times. V gene TRBV27 combines with J gene TRBJ1-2; 7 bases align to TRBD1. The CDR3 totals 14 residues. CDR1 and CDR2 from the germline V gene are MNHEY and SMNVEV (reference sequence). V gave up 3 bases and J gave up 8 bases; unmatched junction bases: 9. The CDR3 protein is CASSFSNRGGGYTF. The CDR3 region has the DNA TGTGCCAGCAGTTTCAGTAACAGGGGAGGAGGCTACACCTTC.

This clone was seen once. This sequence joins TRBV4-1 and TRBJ2-7, with D hard to call. Germline loops: CDR1 MGHRA, CDR2 YSYEKL. CDR3 length: 15 amino acids. The V end lost 2 bases, the J end lost 3 bases, and 14 bases lay between the germline ends. The CDR3 spells CASSQRTGGFYEQYF. The CDR3, as DNA: TGCGCCAGCAGCCAAAGAACTGGCGGATTCTACGAGCAGTACTTC.

This chain links TRBV29-1 with TRBJ1-4, with 7 bases aligning to TRBD1. CDR3 length: 13 residues. The trim removed 6 bases at V and 4 bases at J, leaving 5 bases unmatched. CDR1 is SQVTM and CDR2 is ANQGSEA in the germline V gene. CDR3 loop: CSVPGQFNEKLFF. Here the CDR3 DNA reads TGCAGCGTACCGGGACAGTTTAATGAAAAACTGTTTTTT. Together with reference TRBV29-1 and TRBJ1-4, the CDR3 gives the full variable domain: SAVISQKPSRDICQRGTSLTIQCQVDSQVTMMFWYRQQPGQSLTLIATANQGSEATYESGFVIDKFPISRPNLTFSTLTVSNMSPEDSSIYLCSVPGQFNEKLFFGSGTQLSVL.

V usage is TRBV30 and J usage is TRBJ1-1; 9 nucleotides agree with TRBD1. The CDR3 length is 14 residues. V lost 2 bases, J lost 6 bases, and 7 bases stayed unmatched. CDR1 and CDR2 from the germline V gene are GTSNPN and SVGIG (reference sequence). Written as DNA, the CDR3 is TGTGCCTGGAGTCGGGACAGGGCCAGTCCTGAAGCTTTCTTT. This translates into CAWSRDRASPEAFF.

This clone was detected a few times. CDR3 DNA: TGCGCCAGCATAAGGACTTGGGCGGACACTGAAGCTTTCTTT. The encoded protein is CASIRTWADTEAFF. This sequence joins TRBV10-2 and TRBJ1-1; D gene ambiguous. Between the trimmed V and J ends, which lost 7 bases and 3 bases, there was a span of 15 bases. Germline V gene data show CDR1 as WSHSY and CDR2 as SAAADI. The CDR3 runs 14 residues.

The chain recombines TRBV30 with TRBJ1-4, with D possibly TRBD1 on 5 matching bases. V was trimmed by 5 bases and J by 4 bases, leaving 17 bases between them. Germline CDR1 GTSNPN, CDR2 SVGIG (reference sequence). The CDR3 totals 15 residues. The CDR3 is CAWQPNRFGNEKLFF. For the CDR3, the DNA is TGTGCCTGGCAACCTAACAGGTTCGGTAATGAAAAACTGTTTTTT.

The CDR3 DNA is TGTGCCAGCAGTCTCAACCGGGACAGGGGTTCACCCCTCCACTTT. Its translation is CASSLNRDRGSPLHF. The V gene is TRBV6-5, the J gene TRBJ1-6; 10 bases match TRBD1. The CDR3 runs 15 residues. Germline CDR1 MNHEY, CDR2 SVGAGI. J gave up 9 bases and V 5 bases, and 7 bases lay outside the gene matches.